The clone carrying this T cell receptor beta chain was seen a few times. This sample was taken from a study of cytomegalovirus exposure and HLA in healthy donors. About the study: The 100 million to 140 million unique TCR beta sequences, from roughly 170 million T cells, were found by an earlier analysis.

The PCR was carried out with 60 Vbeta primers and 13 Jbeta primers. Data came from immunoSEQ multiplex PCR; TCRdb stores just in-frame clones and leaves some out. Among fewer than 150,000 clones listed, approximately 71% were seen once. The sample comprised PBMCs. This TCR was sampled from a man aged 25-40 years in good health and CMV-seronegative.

The CDR3 here is CASSPSAGEQETQYF. The CDR3 DNA is TGTGCCAGCAGTCCCTCGGCGGGAGAGCAAGAGACCCAGTACTTC. V is TRBV25-1 and J is TRBJ2-5; 7 bases are shared with TRBD2. CDR1 and CDR2 (germline): MGHDK, SYGVNS. This CDR3 contains 15 residues. J was trimmed by 2 bases and V by 5 bases; bases with no gene match: 8.